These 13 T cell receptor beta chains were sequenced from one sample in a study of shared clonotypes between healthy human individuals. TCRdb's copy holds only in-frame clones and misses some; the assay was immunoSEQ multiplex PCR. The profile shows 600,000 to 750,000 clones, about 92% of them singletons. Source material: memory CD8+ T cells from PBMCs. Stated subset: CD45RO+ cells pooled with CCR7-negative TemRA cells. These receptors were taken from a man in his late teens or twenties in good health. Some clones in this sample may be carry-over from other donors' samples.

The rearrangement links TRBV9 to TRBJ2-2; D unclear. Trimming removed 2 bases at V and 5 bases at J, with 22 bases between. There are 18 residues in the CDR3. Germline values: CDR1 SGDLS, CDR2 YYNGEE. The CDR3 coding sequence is TGTGCCAGCAGCGTGGACCGAAACACTCACATTGGGACCGGGGAGCTGTTTTTT. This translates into CASSVDRNTHIGTGELFF.

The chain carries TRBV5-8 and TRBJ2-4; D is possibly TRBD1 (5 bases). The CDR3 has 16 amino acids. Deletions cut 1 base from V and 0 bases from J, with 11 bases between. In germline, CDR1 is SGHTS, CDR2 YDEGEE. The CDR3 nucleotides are TGTGCCAGCAGCTTGAATCCAGGGTTAGCCAAAAACATTCAGTACTTC. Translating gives CASSLNPGLAKNIQYF.

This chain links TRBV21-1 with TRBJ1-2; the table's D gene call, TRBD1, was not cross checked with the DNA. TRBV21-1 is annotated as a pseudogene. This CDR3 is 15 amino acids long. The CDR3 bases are TGTGCCAGCAGCAAAGGACAGGCAGTGAACTATGGCTACACCTTC. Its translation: CASSKGQAVNYGYTF.

In DNA form, the CDR3 reads TGTGCCAGCAGCGAAAGCGGGAGGGCTACAGAGACCCAGTACTTC. This translates into CASSESGRATETQYF. The rearrangement uses TRBV7-8 and TRBJ2-5; 10 bases line up with TRBD2. The CDR3 loop spans 15 amino acids. Per germline, CDR1 SGHVS and CDR2 FQNEAQ. Germline trimming cut 5 bases from V and 4 bases from J; bases unmatched to any gene: 7.

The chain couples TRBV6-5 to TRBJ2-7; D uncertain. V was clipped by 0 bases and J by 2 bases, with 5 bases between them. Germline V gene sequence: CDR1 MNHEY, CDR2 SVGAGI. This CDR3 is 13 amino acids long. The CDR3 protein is CASSYSMTYEQYF. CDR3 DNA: TGTGCCAGCAGTTACTCGATGACCTACGAGCAGTACTTC.

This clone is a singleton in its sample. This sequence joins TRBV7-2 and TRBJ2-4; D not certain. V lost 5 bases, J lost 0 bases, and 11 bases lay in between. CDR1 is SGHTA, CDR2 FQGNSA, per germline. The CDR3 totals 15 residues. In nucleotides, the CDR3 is TGTGCCAGCAGCCCCCCCACTGAAGCCAAAAACATTCAGTACTTC. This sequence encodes CASSPPTEAKNIQYF.

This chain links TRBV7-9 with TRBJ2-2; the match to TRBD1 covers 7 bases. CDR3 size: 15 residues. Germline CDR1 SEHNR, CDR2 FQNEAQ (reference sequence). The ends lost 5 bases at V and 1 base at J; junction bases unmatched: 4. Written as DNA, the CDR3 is TGTGCCAGCAGCCTAGGACAGGTGAACACCGGGGAGCTGTTTTTT. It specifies CASSLGQVNTGELFF.

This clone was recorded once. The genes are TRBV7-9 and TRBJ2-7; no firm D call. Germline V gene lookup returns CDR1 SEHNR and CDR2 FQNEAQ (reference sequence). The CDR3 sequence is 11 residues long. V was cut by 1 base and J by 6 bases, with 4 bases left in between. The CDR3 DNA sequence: TGTGCCAGCAGCTTAGTCCTCGAGCAGTACTTC. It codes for CASSLVLEQYF.

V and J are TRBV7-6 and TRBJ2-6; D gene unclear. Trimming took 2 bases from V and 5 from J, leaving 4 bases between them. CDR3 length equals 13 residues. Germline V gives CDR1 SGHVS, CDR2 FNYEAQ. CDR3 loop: CASSLLRANVLTF. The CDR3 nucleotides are TGTGCCAGCAGCTTACTCCGGGCCAACGTCCTGACTTTC.

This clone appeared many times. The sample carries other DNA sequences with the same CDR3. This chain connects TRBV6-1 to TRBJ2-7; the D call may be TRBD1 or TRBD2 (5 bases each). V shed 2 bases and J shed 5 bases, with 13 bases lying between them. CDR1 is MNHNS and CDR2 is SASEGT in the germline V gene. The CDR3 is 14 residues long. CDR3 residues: CASSEKGFSDEQYF. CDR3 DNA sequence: TGTGCCAGCAGTGAAAAGGGGTTTAGCGACGAGCAGTACTTC.

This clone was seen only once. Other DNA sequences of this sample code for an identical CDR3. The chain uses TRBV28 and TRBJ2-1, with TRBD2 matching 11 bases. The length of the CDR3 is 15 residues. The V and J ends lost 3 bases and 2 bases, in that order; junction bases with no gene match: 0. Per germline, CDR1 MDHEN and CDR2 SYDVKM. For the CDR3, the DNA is TGTGCCAGCAGTTTGGGACTAGCGGCCTACAATGAGCAGTTCTTC. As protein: CASSLGLAAYNEQFF.

In nucleotides, the CDR3 is TGTGCCAGCAGCAAAGGGGTGGACACTGAAGCTTTCTTT. This codes for CASSKGVDTEAFF. The V call is TRBV21-1, the J call TRBJ1-1. TRBV21-1 represents a pseudogene. The CDR3 runs 13 residues.

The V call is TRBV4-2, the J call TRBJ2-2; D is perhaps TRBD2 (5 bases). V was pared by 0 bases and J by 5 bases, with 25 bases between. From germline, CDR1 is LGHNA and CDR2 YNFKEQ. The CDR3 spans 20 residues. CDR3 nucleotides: TGTGCCAGCAGCCAAGATCGAATTCGGTGGTGGCTAGCCTTGACCGGGGAGCTGTTTTTT. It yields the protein CASSQDRIRWWLALTGELFF.